These 30 T cell receptor beta chains were sequenced from one sample in a study of cytomegalovirus exposure and HLA in healthy donors. With 60 Vbeta and 13 Jbeta primers, the PCR was carried out. Generated by immunoSEQ multiplex PCR, the TCRdb table keeps only in-frame clones and is missing some. Of tens of thousands of clones listed, 65% to 70% are singletons. Sequenced: PBMCs. Source of these receptors: a man aged 35 to 55 in good health and CMV-seropositive.

This chain links TRBV11-2 with TRBJ2-3, with TRBD1 identical over 10 bases. Germline V gene sequence: CDR1 SGHAT, CDR2 FQNNGV. There are 15 residues in the CDR3. J was trimmed by 3 bases and V by 6 bases; bases with no gene match: 6. The CDR3 DNA is TGTGCCAGCAGGCTTAGACAGGGGGCAACAGATACGCAGTATTTT. Encoded protein: CASRLRQGATDTQYF.

The V and J genes are TRBV9 and TRBJ1-1, with 7 bases aligning to TRBD1. The CDR3 totals 14 residues. Germline V gene data show CDR1 as SGDLS and CDR2 as YYNGEE. The trim removed 0 bases at V and 6 bases at J, leaving 5 bases unmatched. Here the CDR3 DNA reads TGTGCCAGCAGCGTAGAGCCCGACAGGGCTGAAGCTTTCTTT. Protein: CASSVEPDRAEAFF.

The chain combines TRBV9 with TRBJ2-5; D remains ambiguous. Trimming removed 0 bases from V and 0 bases from J, with 9 bases in between. The CDR3 runs 15 residues. The germline V gene encodes CDR1 SGDLS and CDR2 YYNGEE. The CDR3 protein is CASSVDSPYQETQYF. The CDR3, as DNA: TGTGCCAGCAGCGTAGACAGCCCGTACCAAGAGACCCAGTACTTC.

This clone appeared a few times. The V call is TRBV6-5, the J call TRBJ2-7; the match to TRBD2 covers 9 bases. The CDR3 contains 16 residues. With V trimmed by 4 bases and J by 6 bases, 13 bases remained unmatched. The germline V gene encodes CDR1 MNHEY and CDR2 SVGAGI. CDR3 amino acids: CASSSPGGGAIFEQYF. CDR3 bases: TGTGCCAGCAGTTCCCCGGGCGGGGGGGCCATTTTCGAGCAGTACTTC.

The chain joins TRBV27 to TRBJ2-5; TRBD1 is a possible D gene (6 bases). Looked up from germline, CDR1 is MNHEY and CDR2 is SMNVEV (reference sequence). This CDR3 spans 16 amino acids. V was trimmed by 2 bases and J by 3 bases, leaving 16 bases between them. The CDR3 region is CASSLGVTGWKETQYF. The CDR3 DNA sequence: TGTGCCAGCAGTTTAGGTGTCACAGGGTGGAAAGAGACCCAGTACTTC.

This chain connects TRBV2 to TRBJ2-3, with 10 bases fitting TRBD2. The CDR3 contains 14 residues. Losses at the gene ends were 8 bases for V and 10 bases for J; bases not matched to a gene: 12. The germline CDR1 and CDR2 sequences are SNHLY and FYNNEI. The CDR3 is CASPPAGGQGAQYF. The CDR3 DNA reads TGTGCCAGCCCTCCAGCGGGGGGGCAGGGTGCGCAGTATTTT. The full variable domain, rest sourced from reference TRBV2 and TRBJ2-3, is EPEVTQTPSHQVTQMGQEVILRCVPISNHLYFYWYRQILGQKVEFLVSFYNNEISEKSEIFDDQFSVERPDGSNFTLKIRSTKLEDSAMYFCASPPAGGQGAQYFGPGTRLTVL.

The chain employs TRBV7-8 and TRBJ2-1; D might be TRBD2 (5 bases). V lost 1 base and J lost 12, with 10 bases in between. This CDR3 is 12 amino acids long. Germline lookup yields CDR1 SGHVS and CDR2 FQNEAQ. The CDR3: CASSLGTSPQFF. DNA of the CDR3: TGTGCCAGCAGCTTAGGGACTTCCCCGCAGTTCTTC.

This clone was found once. V and J are TRBV5-8 and TRBJ2-2; possibly TRBD2 for D (5 bases). The germline gives CDR1 SGHTS, CDR2 YDEGEE. V was trimmed by 4 bases and J by 0 bases, leaving 10 bases between them. The CDR3 loop spans 15 amino acids. CDR3 nucleotide sequence: TGTGCCAGCAGCCGGGGTTTCGCGAACACCGGGGAGCTGTTTTTT. Its protein is CASSRGFANTGELFF.

This chain's CDR3 is CASNSGGAHEQYF. As DNA, the CDR3 is TGTGCCAGTAACAGCGGGGGGGCCCACGAGCAGTACTTC. The rearrangement links TRBV19 to TRBJ2-7; 10 bases match TRBD2. Germline V lookup: CDR1 LNHDA, CDR2 SQIVND (reference sequence). The V segment lost 7 bases and the J segment 5 bases; nucleotides outside the gene matches: 5. The CDR3 runs to 13 residues.

V usage is TRBV9 and J usage is TRBJ1-2; TRBD1 aligns across 8 bases. Trimming cost V 2 bases and J 6 bases; bases outside gene matches: 3. Germline lookup yields CDR1 SGDLS and CDR2 YYNGEE. This CDR3 has 13 residues. CDR3 loop: CASSVSQGDGYTF. The CDR3 DNA sequence: TGTGCCAGCAGCGTCTCACAGGGGGATGGCTACACCTTC.

The V and J genes are TRBV25-1 and TRBJ1-4; D gene uncertain. V lost 3 bases to trimming and J lost 5 bases, with 10 bases between them. The CDR3 has 14 amino acids. Germline V gives CDR1 MGHDK, CDR2 SYGVNS. CDR3 loop: CASSDPVSNEKLFF. The CDR3 DNA reads TGTGCCAGCAGTGACCCGGTCTCCAATGAAAAACTGTTTTTT.

This clone was observed a few times. V usage is TRBV9 and J usage is TRBJ2-5; D is perhaps TRBD1 (6 bases). The germline V and J ends were trimmed by 4 bases and 5 bases, with 15 bases remaining between them. The CDR3 is made up of 14 amino acids. Germline V CDR1 and CDR2: SGDLS, YYNGEE. The CDR3 loop is CASSPQGFGETQYF. In DNA, the CDR3 is TGTGCCAGCAGCCCTCAGGGGTTCGGGGAGACCCAGTACTTC.

The chain carries TRBV6-5 and TRBJ2-7; D unresolved. This CDR3 spans 12 amino acids. V lost 5 bases and J lost 5, with 10 bases in between. Germline V gene lookup returns CDR1 MNHEY and CDR2 SVGAGI. CDR3 sequence: CASSGETNEQYF. CDR3 nucleotide sequence: TGTGCCAGCAGTGGAGAAACCAACGAGCAGTACTTC.

This clone was observed once. The chain combines TRBV28 with TRBJ2-1; D may be TRBD2 (6 bases). The ends were cut back, 6 bases at V and 0 bases at J, with 27 bases in the middle. CDR3 length equals 20 residues. Germline V gene lookup returns CDR1 MDHEN and CDR2 SYDVKM. The chain's CDR3 is CASSRPRQITGGSSYNEQFF. As DNA, the CDR3 is TGTGCCAGCAGCCGTCCGCGACAGATAACAGGAGGGAGCTCCTACAATGAGCAGTTCTTC.

This clone has just a few counts. The V gene is TRBV29-1, the J gene TRBJ1-1, with D perhaps TRBD1 (5 bases). The germline CDR1 and CDR2 sequences are SQVTM and ANQGSEA. The CDR3 length is 13 residues. Trimming left V 3 bases short and J 5 bases short, with 13 bases between. The CDR3, as DNA: TGCAGCGTTGACGGGGGGTCTCGGACTGAAGCTTTCTTT. As protein: CSVDGGSRTEAFF. Full variable domain (missing parts from reference TRBV29-1 and TRBJ1-1): SAVISQKPSRDICQRGTSLTIQCQVDSQVTMMFWYRQQPGQSLTLIATANQGSEATYESGFVIDKFPISRPNLTFSTLTVSNMSPEDSSIYLCSVDGGSRTEAFFGQGTRLTVV.

This rearrangement joins TRBV5-6 to TRBJ2-3; 12 positions agree with TRBD2. This CDR3 region has 16 residues. Trimming took 4 bases from V and 0 from J; bases not matched to a gene: 3. Germline V gene lookup returns CDR1 SGHDT and CDR2 YYEEEE. CDR3 nucleotide sequence: TGTGCCAGCAGCGGAACTAGCGGGGGGAGCACAGATACGCAGTATTTT. Protein sequence: CASSGTSGGSTDTQYF.

The chain has TRBV9 and TRBJ2-5; tentatively, D is TRBD1 (5 bases). The germline V gene has CDR1 SGDLS and CDR2 YYNGEE. The CDR3 runs to 15 residues. V lost 0 bases and J lost 5, with 14 bases in between. CDR3: CASSVGPGIMETQYF. The CDR3 bases are TGTGCCAGCAGCGTAGGCCCAGGGATCATGGAGACCCAGTACTTC.

The V gene is TRBV6-6, the J gene TRBJ2-3, with D possibly being TRBD2 (5 bases). Between the trimmed V and J ends, which lost 7 bases and 2 bases, there was a span of 16 bases. Per germline, CDR1 MNHNY and CDR2 SVGAGI (reference sequence). The CDR3 is 15 amino acids. CDR3 residues: CASTKPGKATDTQYF. The CDR3 coding sequence is TGTGCCAGCACCAAACCGGGAAAAGCCACAGATACGCAGTATTTT.

In its sample, this clone was seen a few times. The chain has TRBV2 and TRBJ1-4; 7 positions agree with TRBD1. CDR3 length: 14 amino acids. The V segment lost 6 bases and the J segment 7 bases; nucleotides outside the gene matches: 8. CDR1 is SNHLY and CDR2 is FYNNEI in the germline V gene. CDR3 DNA sequence: TGTGCCAGCAGGAGGGGACAGCAAGGTGAAAAACTGTTTTTT. Its protein is CASRRGQQGEKLFF.

The rearrangement joins TRBV5-6 to TRBJ2-7, with TRBD1 identical over 8 bases. Germline V gene data show CDR1 as SGHDT and CDR2 as YYEEEE. The CDR3 length is 15 residues. V shed 6 bases and J 3 bases; nucleotides not matched to a gene: 11. In DNA form, the CDR3 reads TGTGCCAGCACATCCGGGGACAGGCCGTACTACGAGCAGTACTTC. It is translated as CASTSGDRPYYEQYF.

The rearrangement links TRBV2 to TRBJ1-3, with TRBD1 matching over 7 bases. The J segment lost 1 base and the V segment lost 8 bases, leaving 5 bases of the junction unmatched. Germline CDR1 is SNHLY and CDR2 is FYNNEI. This CDR3 region has 14 residues. In nucleotides, the CDR3 is TGTGCCAGCGAGCAGACAGGGTCTGGAAACACCATATATTTT. Translating gives CASEQTGSGNTIYF. The whole variable domain, remainder taken from reference TRBV2 and TRBJ1-3, is EPEVTQTPSHQVTQMGQEVILRCVPISNHLYFYWYRQILGQKVEFLVSFYNNEISEKSEIFDDQFSVERPDGSNFTLKIRSTKLEDSAMYFCASEQTGSGNTIYFGEGSWLTVV.

The chain is built from TRBV5-6 and TRBJ2-7; D call uncertain. V was shortened by 0 bases and J by 3 bases, with 4 bases between the two germline ends. CDR1 and CDR2 from the germline V gene are SGHDT and YYEEEE. There are 12 residues in the CDR3. This CDR3 reads CASSLAHYEQYF. CDR3 DNA sequence: TGTGCCAGCAGCTTGGCCCACTACGAGCAGTACTTC.

The CDR3 DNA sequence: TGTGCCAGCAGTCCAAGGACAGGATGGATTGGCTACACCTTC. Amino acid sequence: CASSPRTGWIGYTF. The chain employs TRBV27 and TRBJ1-2; 7 nucleotides line up with TRBD1. The length of the CDR3 is 14 residues. Germline loops: CDR1 MNHEY, CDR2 SMNVEV (reference sequence). V lost 5 bases and J lost 7; bases outside the gene matches: 10.

The V and J genes are TRBV6-5 and TRBJ2-2; possible D gene TRBD2, 6 bases. The CDR3 covers 13 residues. Germline CDR1 reads MNHEY; CDR2 reads SVGAGI. The germline V and J ends were trimmed by 7 bases and 5 bases, with 11 bases remaining between them. CDR3 sequence reads: CASTLGGTGELFF. The CDR3 coding sequence is TGTGCCAGCACCCTGGGAGGAACCGGGGAGCTGTTTTTT.

The sample holds a few counts of this clone. The chain links TRBV11-3 to TRBJ2-4; no clear D. The length of the CDR3 is 17 residues. Trimming left V 3 bases short and J 0 bases short, with 15 bases between. Germline CDR1 and CDR2: SGHNT and YENEEA. DNA of the CDR3: TGTGCCAGCAGCTTCTCTAATGGTGCTGGAGCCAAAAACATTCAGTACTTC. Residues: CASSFSNGAGAKNIQYF.

This clone was recorded a few times. In DNA form, the CDR3 reads TGCGCCAGCAGCTTGCAGGGCAACATGAACACTGAAGCTTTCTTT. Encoded protein: CASSLQGNMNTEAFF. The chain couples TRBV5-1 to TRBJ1-1, with a possible D match to TRBD1 (5 bases). Trimming cost V 1 base and J 0 bases, with 10 bases left between them. CDR1 is SGHRS, CDR2 YFSETQ, per germline. The CDR3 contains 15 residues.

The sample holds a few counts of this clone. The gene calls are TRBV19 and TRBJ2-1; no reliable D call. This CDR3 is built from 13 residues. The V gene lost 0 bases and the J gene lost 8 bases, with 8 bases spanning the gap. CDR1 is LNHDA and CDR2 is SQIVND in the germline V gene (reference sequence). The DNA of the CDR3 is TGTGCCAGTAGTATAGAGGCAGGCTATGAGCAGTTCTTC. Translated: CASSIEAGYEQFF.

The V and J genes are TRBV6-5 and TRBJ1-5, with D possibly being TRBD1 (6 bases). The CDR3 is 15 amino acids. V was cut by 4 bases and J by 3 bases, with 13 bases left in between. CDR1 and CDR2 (germline): MNHEY, SVGAGI. Written as DNA, the CDR3 is TGTGCCAGCAGTTTATCGGACAGATACAATCAGCCCCAGCATTTT. This gives the protein CASSLSDRYNQPQHF.

This sequence joins TRBV27 and TRBJ2-5; 8 positions agree with TRBD2. The CDR3 is made up of 15 amino acids. Germline V gene data show CDR1 as MNHEY and CDR2 as SMNVEV (reference sequence). The V gene end was trimmed by 6 bases and the J gene end by 2 bases; junction bases not matched to a gene: 8. CDR3 sequence reads: CASRSLSSGQETQYF. The CDR3 bases are TGTGCCAGCAGATCCCTTTCTAGCGGGCAAGAGACCCAGTACTTC.

This clone occurred once. The CDR3 sequence is CASSYSTVITDTQYF. Here the CDR3 DNA reads TGTGCCAGCAGTTACTCGACAGTAATTACAGATACGCAGTATTTT. V usage is TRBV6-5 and J usage is TRBJ2-3, with a weak D call TRBD1 (5 bases). Per the germline V gene, CDR1 is MNHEY and CDR2 is SVGAGI. The CDR3 runs to 15 residues. Trimming took 0 bases from V and 3 from J, leaving 10 bases between them.